This TCR beta chain was retrieved from a study of T cells in Graves' hyperthyroidism and ophthalmopathy. At first hyperthyroidism diagnosis, before any ophthalmopathy symptoms, the blood sample was collected. Study-wide results and limits: Separating ophthalmopathy from stable hyperthyroidism was achieved by a 13 V-J model. Most thyroid clonotypes with frequency above 0.001 were detected in blood.

Template material for amplifying TCR beta CDR3 regions consisted of RNA transcripts. HTBI primers drove first-round RT-PCR of the TCR CDR3. TCRdb itself ran the multiplex PCR reads through MiXCR, one entry per CDR3 protein. The sample yields some 600,000 distinct CDR3 sequences, approximately 15% seen once. V shed 5 bases, J shed 7 bases, and the junction held 5 bases outside the gene matches. The CDR3 spans 15 residues. Per the germline V gene, CDR1 is SEHNR and CDR2 is FQNEAQ (reference sequence). This clonotype was detected only a few times. As yet, its antigen is unknown. The chain links TRBV7-9 to TRBJ1-6; TRBD1 agrees at 10 bases. This TCR was recovered from a woman aged 30 to 39 with Graves' hyperthyroidism that later progressed to Graves' ophthalmopathy. The sample taken for sequencing was blood. The CDR3 here is CASSSRDRGNSPLHF. DNA for the CDR3: TGTGCCAGCAGCAGCCGGGACAGGGGAAATTCACCCCTCCACTTT.